These T cell receptor beta chains were read from a single sample in a study of CD8+ T cells in alopecia areata. Clones were sequenced by immunoSEQ multiplex PCR, and TCRdb holds only the in-frame ones, with some missing. The sample lists around 140,000 clones, around 60% occurring once. The sequencing here drew on CD4+ T cells sorted from blood, taken at week 0. The receptor source for this set is a human donor with alopecia areata. CDR3s include the opening cysteine and the closing phenylalanine or tryptophan. Fields, in order: CDR3 protein, CDR3 DNA, J gene, clone size, D gene, V gene. D genes are given only for firm matches. Some rows mark clone size as missing; the rest say once, few, many or name a class of expanded clone.

CDR3: CASSRQTGDTEAFF; DNA: TGTGCCAGCAGCCGTCAGACAGGGGACACTGAAGCTTTCTTT; J: TRBJ1-1; size: .; D: TRBD1; V: TRBV6-5
CDR3: CASSTVTYEQYF; DNA: TGTGCCAGCAGCACCGTCACCTACGAGCAGTACTTC; J: TRBJ2-7; size: few; D: .; V: TRBV7-9
CDR3: CASSPEPGTGNYGYTF; DNA: TGTGCCAGCAGTCCCGAGCCCGGGACAGGGAACTATGGCTACACCTTC; J: TRBJ1-2; size: .; D: TRBD1; V: TRBV27
CDR3: CSVEGQMNTEAFF; DNA: TGCAGCGTTGAGGGACAGATGAACACTGAAGCTTTCTTT; J: TRBJ1-1; size: .; D: TRBD1; V: TRBV29-1
CDR3: CASTIKGYNSPLHF; DNA: TGTGCCAGCACAATAAAGGGTTACAATTCACCCCTCCACTTT; J: TRBJ1-6; size: .; D: .; V: TRBV27
CDR3: CASSLAGTGQGLYGYTF; DNA: TGCGCCAGCAGCTTGGCCGGTACGGGACAGGGACTGTATGGCTACACCTTC; J: TRBJ1-2; size: .; D: TRBD1; V: TRBV5-1
CDR3: CASSDGRGANTGELFF; DNA: TGTGCCAGCAGCGACGGGCGGGGCGCGAACACCGGGGAGCTGTTTTTT; J: TRBJ2-2; size: few; D: .; V: TRBV28
CDR3: CASSQLPSTNEKLFF; DNA: TGCGCCAGCAGTCAGCTCCCATCAACTAATGAAAAACTGTTTTTT; J: TRBJ1-4; size: few; D: .; V: TRBV5-1
CDR3: CASSSGQGVTDTQYF; DNA: TGTGCCAGCAGCTCCGGACAGGGGGTAACAGATACGCAGTATTTT; J: TRBJ2-3; size: .; D: TRBD1; V: TRBV7-6
CDR3: CASSPPLGAGGLDTQYF; DNA: TGTGCCAGCAGCCCACCCCTTGGGGCGGGGGGGCTGGATACGCAGTATTTT; J: TRBJ2-3; size: .; D: TRBD2; V: TRBV7-9
CDR3: CASSLYYQETQYF; DNA: TGTGCCAGCAGCTTATACTACCAAGAGACCCAGTACTTC; J: TRBJ2-5; size: .; D: .; V: TRBV7-3
CDR3: CASSFAGTAGNTIYF; DNA: TGTGCCAGCAGCTTCGCCGGGACAGCCGGAAACACCATATATTTT; J: TRBJ1-3; size: once; D: TRBD1; V: TRBV9
CDR3: CASSLYPPAEAFF; DNA: TGTGCCAGCAGTTTATACCCTCCCGCTGAAGCTTTCTTT; J: TRBJ1-1; size: .; D: .; V: TRBV27
CDR3: CASSVAGENIQYF; DNA: TGCGCCAGCAGCGTCGCTGGGGAAAACATTCAGTACTTC; J: TRBJ2-4; size: few; D: .; V: TRBV5-1
CDR3: CAWSWGAIPNYGYTF; DNA: TGTGCCTGGAGTTGGGGGGCCATACCTAACTATGGCTACACCTTC; J: TRBJ1-2; size: few; D: .; V: TRBV30
CDR3: CASSQDPSGNPHNEQFF; DNA: TGCGCCAGCAGCCAAGATCCCTCGGGGAACCCACACAATGAGCAGTTCTTC; J: TRBJ2-1; size: .; D: .; V: TRBV4-1
CDR3: CAWTLGGGLYEQYF; DNA: TGTGCCTGGACCCTAGGGGGGGGTCTTTACGAGCAGTACTTC; J: TRBJ2-7; size: .; D: .; V: TRBV30
CDR3: CASSSQGLSNYGYTF; DNA: TGTGCCAGCAGCTCGCAGGGTTTGTCTAACTATGGCTACACCTTC; J: TRBJ1-2; size: .; D: .; V: TRBV7-2
CDR3: CASSVTGLDQPQHF; DNA: TGTGCCAGCAGCGTAACAGGGCTCGATCAGCCCCAGCATTTT; J: TRBJ1-5; size: .; D: .; V: TRBV9
CDR3: CASSPGTAEAFF; DNA: TGTGCCAGCAGTCCCGGGACAGCGGAAGCTTTCTTT; J: TRBJ1-1; size: .; D: TRBD1; V: TRBV6-5